These T cell receptor beta chains were read from a single sample in a study of shared clonotypes between healthy human individuals. The repertoire was sequenced with immunoSEQ multiplex PCR; TCRdb's copy has only in-frame clones and lacks some. The sample holds some 2 million clones, less than 95% seen once. Sequenced material: naive CD8+ T cells sorted from blood. These receptor sequences come from a man aged 18-30 years in good health. CDR3s include the opening cysteine and the closing phenylalanine or tryptophan. The order of the fields is clone size, D gene, V gene, J gene, CDR3 DNA, CDR3 protein. D genes are given only for firm matches. Rows may omit the clone size; those that give it use once, few, many or a size class.

clone size: -; D gene: TRBD2; V gene: TRBV4-3; J gene: TRBJ2-3; CDR3 DNA: TGCGCCAGCAGCCCGACTAGCGGGGGGTCGGGAACGCAGTATTTT; CDR3 protein: CASSPTSGGSGTQYF
clone size: -; D gene: -; V gene: TRBV6-5; J gene: TRBJ2-5; CDR3 DNA: TGTGCCAGCAGTTACTCTCCCGAGACGTACCAAGAGACCCAGTACTTC; CDR3 protein: CASSYSPETYQETQYF
clone size: -; D gene: -; V gene: TRBV12-2; J gene: TRBJ2-3; CDR3 DNA: TGTGCAAGTCGCTTAGAGACTAGCGGGAGATCAGATACGCAGTATTTT; CDR3 protein: CASRLETSGRSDTQYF
clone size: once; D gene: TRBD2; V gene: TRBV14; J gene: TRBJ2-7; CDR3 DNA: TGTGCCAGCAGCCAAGAGCTAGCGGGAGCCGACGAGCAGTACTTC; CDR3 protein: CASSQELAGADEQYF
clone size: -; D gene: TRBD2; V gene: TRBV19; J gene: TRBJ2-3; CDR3 DNA: TGTGCCAGTAGTACGGGGACTAGTACTAGCACAGATACGCAGTATTTT; CDR3 protein: CASSTGTSTSTDTQYF
clone size: -; D gene: TRBD2; V gene: TRBV2; J gene: TRBJ2-3; CDR3 DNA: TGTGCCAGCAGTGAGATGGCGGGGGGAACCACAGATACGCAGTATTTT; CDR3 protein: CASSEMAGGTTDTQYF
clone size: -; D gene: -; V gene: TRBV6-5; J gene: TRBJ2-2; CDR3 DNA: TGTGCCAGCAGCTCCAACACCGGGGAGCTGTTTTTT; CDR3 protein: CASSSNTGELFF
clone size: -; D gene: -; V gene: TRBV7-9; J gene: TRBJ2-3; CDR3 DNA: TGTGCCAGCAGCACACAAGGAGATACGCAGTATTTT; CDR3 protein: CASSTQGDTQYF
clone size: once; D gene: TRBD2; V gene: TRBV11-2; J gene: TRBJ2-7; CDR3 DNA: TGTGCCAGCAGTCTCGTAGCGGGGGCGGCCTACGAGCAGTACTTC; CDR3 protein: CASSLVAGAAYEQYF
clone size: -; D gene: TRBD2; V gene: TRBV9; J gene: TRBJ2-3; CDR3 DNA: TGTGCCAGCAGCGGCCTAGCGGGGGGGCGGGATACGCAGTATTTT; CDR3 protein: CASSGLAGGRDTQYF
clone size: -; D gene: -; V gene: TRBV28; J gene: TRBJ1-6; CDR3 DNA: TGTGCCAGCAGTTTTGGTCCGTATAATTCACCCCTCCACTTT; CDR3 protein: CASSFGPYNSPLHF
clone size: once; D gene: -; V gene: TRBV11-2; J gene: TRBJ2-4; CDR3 DNA: TGTGCCAGCAGCTTTGGCCTTGAAATTCACTTC; CDR3 protein: CASSFGLEIHF
clone size: -; D gene: -; V gene: TRBV21-1; J gene: TRBJ2-7; CDR3 DNA: TGTGCCAGCAGCACCACCCGGGCCTCCCTCGGGTCCTACGAGCAGTACTTC; CDR3 protein: CASSTTRASLGSYEQYF
clone size: -; D gene: TRBD1; V gene: TRBV7-9; J gene: TRBJ2-7; CDR3 DNA: TGTGCCAGCAGCGGCGGAGGGACAGGGGGACCCTACGAGCAGTACTTC; CDR3 protein: CASSGGGTGGPYEQYF
clone size: -; D gene: TRBD2; V gene: TRBV19; J gene: TRBJ2-7; CDR3 DNA: TGTGCCAGTAGTGCGAGCGGGAGCTACTACGAGCAGTACTTC; CDR3 protein: CASSASGSYYEQYF
clone size: -; D gene: TRBD1; V gene: TRBV5-4; J gene: TRBJ1-1; CDR3 DNA: TGTGCCAGCAGCTTAGGACAGGGAATGAACACTGAAGCTTTCTTT; CDR3 protein: CASSLGQGMNTEAFF